The 11 T cell receptor beta chains reported below all come from one sample, sequenced in a study of CD8+CD57+ T cells in acquired aplastic anemia. Before being chosen for sequencing, patients had shown CD8+CD57+ cell expansion by flow cytometry. Both TCR beta VDJ combination and CDR3 sequence profiling were carried out. Genomic DNA was the template for this profiling. MiXCR, applied by TCRdb to the reads, yields one record per CDR3 protein. Of approximately 260,000 distinct CDR3 sequences in the sample, 82% are singletons; the top ten hold approximately 40%. The sequencing input was sorted CD4+, CD8+, or CD8+CD57+ T cells (not recorded which) from PBMCs. The receptor set was obtained from a human donor with aplastic anemia.

The chain uses TRBV3-2 and TRBJ2-2; no check of the table's D call, TRBD2, against the DNA was made. TRBV3-2 is described as a pseudogene. This CDR3 has 16 residues. The CDR3: CASTDRTSGGAGELFF. The CDR3 DNA reads TGTGCCAGCACTGACAGGACTAGCGGGGGGGCCGGGGAGCTGTTTTTT.

This clonotype was seen a single time. The chain couples TRBV7-9 to TRBJ2-1; D is possibly TRBD2 (5 bases). The CDR3 is 16 residues long. Trimming removed 3 bases from V and 8 bases from J, with 20 bases in between. Looked up from germline, CDR1 is SEHNR and CDR2 is FQNEAQ (reference sequence). The CDR3 region is CASSLQRGSGQDEQFF. CDR3 coding DNA: TGTGCCAGCAGCTTGCAGAGAGGAAGCGGTCAGGATGAGCAGTTCTTC.

The chain links TRBV2 to TRBJ2-7, with D maybe TRBD1 (5 bases). Trimming removed 1 base from V and 8 bases from J, with 12 bases in between. Per the germline V gene, CDR1 is SNHLY and CDR2 is FYNNEI. CDR3 length equals 13 residues. The CDR3 coding sequence is TGTGCCAGCAGTGAAGTGGTGACAGACAAGCAGTACTTC. Amino acid sequence: CASSEVVTDKQYF. Full variable domain (remainder filled in from reference TRBV2 and TRBJ2-7): EPEVTQTPSHQVTQMGQEVILRCVPISNHLYFYWYRQILGQKVEFLVSFYNNEISEKSEIFDDQFSVERPDGSNFTLKIRSTKLEDSAMYFCASSEVVTDKQYFGPGTRLTVT.

This clonotype was recorded many times. The V gene is TRBV5-6, the J gene TRBJ2-1; D perhaps matches TRBD1 (6 bases). Germline V gene data show CDR1 as SGHDT and CDR2 as YYEEEE. V lost 0 bases, J lost 5 bases, and 15 bases lay in between. There are 16 residues in the CDR3. The CDR3: CASSLAIRGMNNEQFF. CDR3 coding DNA: TGTGCCAGCAGCTTGGCTATCAGGGGAATGAACAATGAGCAGTTCTTC.

The rearrangement links TRBV7-8 to TRBJ2-7, with TRBD2 matching 8 bases. This CDR3 contains 14 residues. J lost 9 bases, V lost 6 bases, and 13 bases had no gene match. Germline-derived CDR1 and CDR2 are SGHVS and FQNEAQ. In DNA, the CDR3 is TGTGCCAGCAGGTTCACGGGGGGGGCCGATACGCAGTACTTC. It is translated as CASRFTGGADTQYF.

In the case of this clonotype: Mismatch with germline at one junction end may stem from a read error. This chain uses TRBV7-9 with TRBJ1-1; 10 bases are a match to TRBD1. This CDR3 is 15 amino acids long. CDR1 SEHNR and CDR2 FQNEAQ come from the germline V gene (reference sequence). The CDR3 reads CASSFQRTGGSEAFF. CDR3 bases: TGTGCCAGCAGCTTTCAACGGACAGGGGGGAGCGAAGCGTTCTTT. The whole variable domain, remainder taken from reference TRBV7-9 and TRBJ1-1, is DTGVSQNPRHKITKRGQNVTFRCDPISEHNRLYWYRQTLGQGPEFLTYFQNEAQLEKSRLLSDRFSAERPKGSFSTLEIQRTEQGDSAMYLCASSFQRTGGSEAFFGQGTRLTVV.

The chain carries TRBV7-2 and TRBJ2-7; D is uncertain. The ends were cut back, 5 bases at V and 2 bases at J, with 13 bases in the middle. Germline V gene sequence: CDR1 SGHTA, CDR2 FQGNSA. The CDR3 sequence is 14 residues long. The DNA of the CDR3 is TGTGCCAGCAGCGTCCCGGGCCTAGCCTACGAGCAGTACTTC. As protein: CASSVPGLAYEQYF.

The CDR3 DNA is TGTGCCATCAGGGACGGAATTAACACTGAAGCTTTCTTT. Translating it yields CAIRDGINTEAFF. The chain is built from TRBV10-3 and TRBJ1-1; D is uncertain. Per the germline V gene, CDR1 is ENHRY and CDR2 is SYGVKD. The CDR3 has 13 residues. V was pared by 6 bases and J by 2 bases, with 10 bases between.

Remarks on this clonotype: The missing conserved phenylalanine or tryptophan at the end of this CDR3 makes a read error likely. Because the CDR3's place on the DNA is in doubt, the DNA is left out and the CDR3 is given as listed by TCRdb. The chain couples TRBV7-2 to TRBJ1-5; the DNA was not compared with TRBD1, the D call given in the table. The CDR3 contains 13 residues when both ends are counted. Germline CDR1 and CDR2: SGHTA and FQGNSA. The CDR3 here is CASSPRGTPSVRS.

This clonotype was counted a single time. At one boundary the junction diverges from the germline segment, which might be a read error. V gene TRBV2 combines with J gene TRBJ2-3; D unclear. This CDR3 comprises 14 residues. The germline gives CDR1 SNHLY, CDR2 FYNNEI. Here the CDR3 DNA reads TGTGCCAGCAGAAGAGCGAGCTCTCCCGATGCGCAGTATTTC. Residues: CASRRASSPDAQYF.

Comments on this clonotype: A junction end diverges from the germline sequence, so it may reflect a read error. J is TRBJ2-7 and V is TRBV12-3 or TRBV12-4, with 8 bases identical to TRBD1. The CDR3 is 16 residues long. The CDR3, as DNA: TGTGCCAACAGTTTTCGCAGGGGGCAGAGGAGCGGGGAGCAGTACTTC. Residues: CANSFRRGQRSGEQYF.